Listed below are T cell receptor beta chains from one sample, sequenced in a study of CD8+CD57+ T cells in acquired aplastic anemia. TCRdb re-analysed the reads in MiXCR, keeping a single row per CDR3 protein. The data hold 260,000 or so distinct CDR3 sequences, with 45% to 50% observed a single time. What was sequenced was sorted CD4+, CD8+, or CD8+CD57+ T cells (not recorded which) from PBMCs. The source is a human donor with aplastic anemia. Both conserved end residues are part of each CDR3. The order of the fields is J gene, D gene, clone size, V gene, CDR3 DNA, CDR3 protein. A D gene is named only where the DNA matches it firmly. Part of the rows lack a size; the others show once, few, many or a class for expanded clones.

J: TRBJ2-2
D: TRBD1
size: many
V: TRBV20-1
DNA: TGCAGTGCTAGGCAGGGGGCTTCTTACACCGGGGAGCTGTTTTTT
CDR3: CSARQGASYTGELFF

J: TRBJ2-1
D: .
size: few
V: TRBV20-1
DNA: TGCAGTGCTAGAGATCTTGACCCCTCGCAGTTCTTC
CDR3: CSARDLDPSQFF

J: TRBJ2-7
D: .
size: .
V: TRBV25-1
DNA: TGTGCCAGCATAGGGCTTCCCCCTCACTACGAGCAGTACTTC
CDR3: CASIGLPPHYEQYF

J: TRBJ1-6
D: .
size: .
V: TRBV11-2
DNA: TGTGCCAGCAGCTTGGTTGACAATTCACCCCTCCACTTT
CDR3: CASSLVDNSPLHF

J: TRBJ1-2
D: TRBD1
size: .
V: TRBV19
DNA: TGTGCCAGCAGACAGGGGGCTTTCGATGGCTACACCTTC
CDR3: CASRQGAFDGYTF

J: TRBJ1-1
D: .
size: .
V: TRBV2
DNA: TGTGCCAGCAGAGGGGCAGGACGCGCTTTCTTT
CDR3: CASRGAGRAFF

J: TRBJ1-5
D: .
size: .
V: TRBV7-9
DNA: TGTGCCAGCAGCTCCGGTCCGAATAGCAATCAGCCCCAGCATTTT
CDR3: CASSSGPNSNQPQHF

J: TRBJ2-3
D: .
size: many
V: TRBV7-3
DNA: TGTGCCAGCAGCTACCGTTTGGGGCGGGCAGATACGCAGTATTTT
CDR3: CASSYRLGRADTQYF

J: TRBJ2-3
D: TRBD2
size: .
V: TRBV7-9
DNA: TGTGCCAGCAACGGACTAGATTCTAGCACAGATACGCAGTATTTT
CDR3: CASNGLDSSTDTQYF

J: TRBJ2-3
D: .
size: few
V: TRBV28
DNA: TGTGCCAGCAAACTCCCACCGATAGGCGATACGCAGTATTTT
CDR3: CASKLPPIGDTQYF

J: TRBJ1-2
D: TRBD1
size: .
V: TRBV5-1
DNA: TGCGCCAGCAGCGGACAGGGGGGGGTCTATGGCTACACCTTC
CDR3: CASSGQGGVYGYTF

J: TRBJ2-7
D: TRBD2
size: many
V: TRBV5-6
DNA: TGTGCTTCGGGGGGGAAGGACCACGAGCAGTACTTC
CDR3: CASGGKDHEQYF

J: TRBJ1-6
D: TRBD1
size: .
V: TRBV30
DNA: TGTGCCTGGAGTGCCGACTACAGGGGAACCCTCCACTTT
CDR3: CAWSADYRGTLHF

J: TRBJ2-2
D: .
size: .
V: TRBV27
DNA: TGTGCCAGCAGTTCCATTTCTTCCGGGGAGCTGTTTTTT
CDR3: CASSSISSGELFF

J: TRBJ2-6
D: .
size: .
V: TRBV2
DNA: TGTGCCAGCAGCGCAGAACAGGTCTCTGGGGCCAACGTCCTGACTTTC
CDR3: CASSAEQVSGANVLTF

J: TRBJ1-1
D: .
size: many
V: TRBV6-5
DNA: TGTGCCAGCAGTTACTCGAGGGTGCGGGAGGCTTTCTTT
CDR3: CASSYSRVREAFF

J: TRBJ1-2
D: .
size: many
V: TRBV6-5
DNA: TGTGCCAGCGCCCCTCGGCAGCAGTTCTATGGCTACACCTTC
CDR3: CASAPRQQFYGYTF

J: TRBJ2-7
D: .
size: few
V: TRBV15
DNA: TGTGCCACCGCCCAGGGGGGGTACGAGCAGTACTTC
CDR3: CATAQGGYEQYF

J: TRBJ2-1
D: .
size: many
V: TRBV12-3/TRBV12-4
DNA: TGTGCCAGCAGTTTGGTTGGTGAGCAGTTCTTC
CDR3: CASSLVGEQFF

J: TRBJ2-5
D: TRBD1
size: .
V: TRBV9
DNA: TGTGCCAGCAGCGCAAGGGGTGGGGGACAGGGAGAGACCCAGTACTTC
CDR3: CASSARGGGQGETQYF

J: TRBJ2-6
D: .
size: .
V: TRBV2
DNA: TGTGCCAGCAGTGCCGGCTCAGGGACTGGGGCCAACGTCCTGACTTTC
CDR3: CASSAGSGTGANVLTF

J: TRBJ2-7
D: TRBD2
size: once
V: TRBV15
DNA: TGTGCCAGCAGCGCCGGGGGGACCAGCGGGAGCCTATCCTACGAGCAGTGCTTC
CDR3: CASSAGGTSGSLSYEQCF

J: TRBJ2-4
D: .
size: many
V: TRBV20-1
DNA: TGCAGCGTCGCCCCCTTACCCAAAAACATTCAGTACTTC
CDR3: CSVAPLPKNIQYF

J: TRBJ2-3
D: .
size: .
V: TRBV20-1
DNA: TGCAGTGCTAGTATGGGCACAGATACGCAGTATTTT
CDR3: CSASMGTDTQYF

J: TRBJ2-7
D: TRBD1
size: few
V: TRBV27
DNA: TGTGCCAGCAGTTTGGGACAGGGGGCCCACGAGCAGTACTTC
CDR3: CASSLGQGAHEQYF

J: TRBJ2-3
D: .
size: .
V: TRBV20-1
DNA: TGCAGTGCTAGAGATGTATCGGGGGGCCAACTCACAGATACGCAGTATTTT
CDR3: CSARDVSGGQLTDTQYF

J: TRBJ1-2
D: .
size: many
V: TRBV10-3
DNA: TGTGCCATCAGTGAGTCGATAGGCCGCGGTGAGCATGGCTACACCTTC
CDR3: CAISESIGRGEHGYTF

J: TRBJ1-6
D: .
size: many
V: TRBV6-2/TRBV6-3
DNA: TGTGCCAGCAGTTACAGGGGCATCGAAAATTCACCCCTCCACTTT
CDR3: CASSYRGIENSPLHF

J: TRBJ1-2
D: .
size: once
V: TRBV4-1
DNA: TGCGCCAGCAGCCAAGTAAGTGGAAGTACCAGTAACTATGGCTACACCTTC
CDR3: CASSQVSGSTSNYGYTF

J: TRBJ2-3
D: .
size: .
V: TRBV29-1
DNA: TGCAGCGGTTGGGGTAGCAAACAGCCAGATACGCAGTATTTT
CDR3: CSGWGSKQPDTQYF

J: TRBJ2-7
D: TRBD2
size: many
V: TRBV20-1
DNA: TGCAGTGCTGACCTGCGGGAGGTTTCCTACGAGCAGTACTTC
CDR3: CSADLREVSYEQYF

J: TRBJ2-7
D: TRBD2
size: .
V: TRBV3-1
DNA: TGTGCCAGCAGTGAAATCCGGGGGGGTCTCCACGGGCAGTACTTC
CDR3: CASSEIRGGLHGQYF